This TCR beta chain was observed in a study of shared clonotypes between healthy human individuals. Study at large: Used for every donor were three CD4 naive, three CD4 memory, two CD8 naive and one CD8 memory plate.

Study outcomes and limitations: For sorted subsets, rarefaction showed incomplete sequencing despite large depth. Naive subsets, compared against memory subsets, generally had larger estimated richness values.

As regards this clone: Its antigen is undetermined.

The CDR3 spans 16 residues. In germline, CDR1 is MGHRA, CDR2 YSYEKL. V was clipped by 1 base and J by 3 bases, with 14 bases between them. Naive CD8 cells were CD45RO-negative, positively selected for CCR7, excluding terminally differentiated effector memory CD45RA+ cells. There were only Caucasian adults among the donors, and all lived in Nashville, Tennessee. Produced via immunoSEQ multiplex PCR; TCRdb's table is partial and in-frame only. Of some 2.1 million clones listed, approximately 92% are singletons. The chain uses TRBV4-1 and TRBJ2-3, with D perhaps matching TRBD2 (5 bases). The clonotype originates from a man between 18 and 35 years old in good health. Some clones in this sample may be carry-over from other donors' samples. Specimen: naive CD8+ T cells from PBMCs. CDR3 loop: CASSQGVALGTDTQYF. The CDR3 DNA reads TGCGCCAGCAGCCAAGGGGTAGCGCTGGGGACAGATACGCAGTATTTT.